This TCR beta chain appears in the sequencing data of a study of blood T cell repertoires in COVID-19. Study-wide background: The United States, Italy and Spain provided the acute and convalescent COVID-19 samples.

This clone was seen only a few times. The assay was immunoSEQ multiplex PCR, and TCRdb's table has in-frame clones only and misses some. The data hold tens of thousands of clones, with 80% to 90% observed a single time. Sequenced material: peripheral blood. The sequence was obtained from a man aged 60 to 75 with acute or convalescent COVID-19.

CDR3 sequence reads: CASSPPGAAGFGTEAFF. CDR3 DNA sequence: TGTGCCAGCTCACCACCTGGAGCAGCGGGGTTTGGCACTGAAGCTTTCTTT. The chain couples TRBV18 to TRBJ1-1; D gene uncertain. The CDR3 extends over 17 amino acids. With 0 bases removed from V and 4 bases from J, the gap between germline ends came to 18 bases. The V gene's germline CDR1 is KGHSH and CDR2 LQKENI. The complete variable domain, with remaining parts taken from reference TRBV18 and TRBJ1-1, reads NAGVMQNPRHLVRRRGQEARLRCSPMKGHSHVYWYRQLPEEGLKFMVYLQKENIIDESGMPKERFSAEFPKEGPSILRIQQVVRGDSAAYFCASSPPGAAGFGTEAFFGQGTRLTVV.